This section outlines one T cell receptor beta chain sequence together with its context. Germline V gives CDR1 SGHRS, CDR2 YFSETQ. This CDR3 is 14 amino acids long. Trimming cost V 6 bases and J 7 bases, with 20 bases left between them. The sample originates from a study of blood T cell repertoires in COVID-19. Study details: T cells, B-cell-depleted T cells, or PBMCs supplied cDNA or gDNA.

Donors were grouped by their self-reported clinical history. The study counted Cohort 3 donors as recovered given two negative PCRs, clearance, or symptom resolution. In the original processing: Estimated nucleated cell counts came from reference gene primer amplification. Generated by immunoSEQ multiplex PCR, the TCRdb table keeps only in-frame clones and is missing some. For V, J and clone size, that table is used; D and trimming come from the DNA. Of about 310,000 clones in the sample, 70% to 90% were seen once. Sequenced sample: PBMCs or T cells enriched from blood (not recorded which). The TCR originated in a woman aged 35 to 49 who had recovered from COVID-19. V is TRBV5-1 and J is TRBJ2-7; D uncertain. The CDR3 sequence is CASKLANALDEQYF. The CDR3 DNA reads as TGCGCCAGCAAATTAGCCAATGCATTGGATGAGCAGTACTTC.